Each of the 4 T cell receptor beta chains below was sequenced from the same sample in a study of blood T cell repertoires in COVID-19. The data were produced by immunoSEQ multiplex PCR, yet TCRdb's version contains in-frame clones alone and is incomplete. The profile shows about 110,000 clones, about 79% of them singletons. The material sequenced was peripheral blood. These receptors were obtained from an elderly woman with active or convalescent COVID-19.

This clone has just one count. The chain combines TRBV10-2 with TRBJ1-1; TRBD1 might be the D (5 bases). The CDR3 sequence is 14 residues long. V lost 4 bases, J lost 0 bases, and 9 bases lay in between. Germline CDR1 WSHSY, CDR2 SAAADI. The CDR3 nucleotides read TGCGCCAGCAGTGCCCAGGGCATGAACACTGAAGCTTTCTTT. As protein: CASSAQGMNTEAFF.

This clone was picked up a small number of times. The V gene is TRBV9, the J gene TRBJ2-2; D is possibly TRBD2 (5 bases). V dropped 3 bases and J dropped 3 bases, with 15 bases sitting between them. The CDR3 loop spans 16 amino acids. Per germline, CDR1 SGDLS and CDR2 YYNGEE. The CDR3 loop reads CASSAAAGIYTGELFF. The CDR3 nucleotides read TGTGCCAGCAGCGCGGCGGCCGGGATCTACACCGGGGAGCTGTTTTTT.

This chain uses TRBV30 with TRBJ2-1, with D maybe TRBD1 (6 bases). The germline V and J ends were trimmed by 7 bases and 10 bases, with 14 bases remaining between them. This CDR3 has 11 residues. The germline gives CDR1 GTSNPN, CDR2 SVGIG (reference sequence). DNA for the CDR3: TGTGCCTCCGCCCAGGGGATCGAGCAGTTCTTC. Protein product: CASAQGIEQFF. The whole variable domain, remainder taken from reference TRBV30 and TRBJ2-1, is SQTIHQWPATLVQPVGSPLSLECTVEGTSNPNLYWYRQAAGRGLQLLFYSVGIGQISSEVPQNLSASRPQDRQFILSSKKLLLSDSGFYLCASAQGIEQFFGPGTRLTVL.

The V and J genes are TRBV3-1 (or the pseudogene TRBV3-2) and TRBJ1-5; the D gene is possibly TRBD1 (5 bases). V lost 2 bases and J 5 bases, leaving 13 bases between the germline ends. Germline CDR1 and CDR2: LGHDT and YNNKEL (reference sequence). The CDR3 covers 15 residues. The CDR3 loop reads CASSQRGTSHQPQHF. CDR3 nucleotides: TGTGCCAGCAGCCAACGTGGGACTTCCCATCAGCCCCAGCATTTT.